The rows below give T cell receptor beta chains drawn from one sample of a study of cytomegalovirus exposure and HLA in healthy donors. The table came from immunoSEQ multiplex PCR; TCRdb's copy has only in-frame clones and leaves some out. The repertoire includes around 65,000 clones, approximately 60% of them detected once, and 2.8% sits in the top ten. Sequenced sample: PBMCs. The receptors shown here come from a man in his thirties or forties in good health and CMV-seronegative. Each CDR3 is given with its conserved first and last residue. A D gene is named only where the DNA matches it firmly. Where a row states a size, it is once, few, many or the class of an expanded clone; other rows omit it.

v_call	j_call	d_call	clone_size	cdr3_aa	cdr3_nt
TRBV6-5	TRBJ2-7	TRBD1	-	CASSYGTGRSSYEQYF	TGTGCCAGCAGTTACGGGACAGGGAGAAGCTCCTACGAGCAGTACTTC
TRBV5-6	TRBJ1-4	-	-	CASSLETSDEKLFF	TGTGCCAGCAGCTTGGAGACAAGTGATGAAAAACTGTTTTTT
TRBV29-1	TRBJ2-7	TRBD2	-	CSVEGLAGDEQYF	TGCAGCGTTGAGGGACTAGCGGGGGATGAGCAGTACTTC
TRBV2	TRBJ1-1	TRBD1	-	CASRTGQGGWDTEAFF	TGTGCCAGCAGAACGGGTCAGGGGGGCTGGGACACTGAAGCTTTCTTT
TRBV6-1	TRBJ2-5	-	medium-sized	CASSDRGDSRPQETQYF	TGTGCCAGCAGTGACCGCGGGGATAGCAGGCCCCAAGAGACCCAGTACTTC
TRBV5-1	TRBJ2-5	TRBD1	-	CASSLGGQGKETQYF	TGCGCCAGCAGCTTGGGGGGACAGGGAAAAGAGACCCAGTACTTC
TRBV15	TRBJ1-6	TRBD1	once	CATSRRQGNNSPLHF	TGTGCCACCAGCAGAAGACAGGGGAATAATTCACCCCTCCACTTT
TRBV7-9	TRBJ2-3	-	-	CASSRTTSTDTQYF	TGTGCCAGCAGCAGGACAACCAGCACAGATACGCAGTATTTT
TRBV6-7	TRBJ2-7	-	once	CASTNPRDSSYEQYF	TGTGCCAGCACCAACCCCAGGGATTCCTCCTACGAGCAGTACTTC
TRBV6-1	TRBJ1-4	TRBD1	few	CASRVPGGTNEKLFF	TGTGCCAGCAGGGTTCCAGGGGGCACTAATGAAAAACTGTTTTTT